This T cell receptor (beta chain) appears in the sequencing data of a study of siplizumab effects on memory and regulatory T cells. Method: immunoSEQ multiplex PCR; TCRdb's copy keeps in-frame clones and lacks some. The sample holds about 70,000 clones, over 75% seen once. The germline V gene encodes CDR1 ENHRY and CDR2 SYGVKD. V lost 3 bases and J lost 3, with 13 bases in between. The CDR3 runs to 15 residues. This clonotype originated in a human donor in good health. Sequencing used Tregs sorted from blood. The chain is built from TRBV10-3 and TRBJ2-3; possibly TRBD2 for D (7 bases). The CDR3, as DNA: TGTGCCATCAGTGATGGGGGGGCTACGACAGATACGCAGTATTTT. Protein sequence: CAISDGGATTDTQYF.